The 26 T cell receptor beta chains below come from one sample, sequenced in a study of blood T cell repertoires in COVID-19. The method was immunoSEQ multiplex PCR; TCRdb's version includes in-frame clones alone and lacks a portion of them. This table has some 200,000 clones, around 82% appearing once. Sequencing was performed on PBMCs or T cells enriched from blood (not recorded which). The receptors were gathered from a man in his forties who had recovered from COVID-19.

The rearrangement joins TRBV4-2 to TRBJ2-3; 9 bases match TRBD2. The germline V gene encodes CDR1 LGHNA and CDR2 YNFKEQ. The J segment lost 4 bases and the V segment lost 0 bases, leaving 11 bases of the junction unmatched. The CDR3 is made up of 18 amino acids. Here the CDR3 DNA reads TGTGCCAGCAGCCAAGACCAAGGACTAGCGCAAATTTCAGATACGCAGTATTTT. Protein sequence: CASSQDQGLAQISDTQYF.

The CDR3 DNA is TGTGCCAGCAGCTTAGCGCAAACAGGTCTTTATGGCTACACCTTC. Translating it yields CASSLAQTGLYGYTF. The V gene is TRBV7-9, the J gene TRBJ1-2; D is perhaps TRBD1 (5 bases). The CDR3 spans 15 residues. Trimming pared 0 bases from V and 5 bases from J, leaving 13 bases between. Germline CDR1 is SEHNR and CDR2 is FQNEAQ (reference sequence).

V is TRBV27 and J is TRBJ2-1; 7 bases are shared with TRBD1. The ends lost 2 bases at V and 2 bases at J; junction bases unmatched: 6. Germline V lookup: CDR1 MNHEY, CDR2 SMNVEV (reference sequence). The CDR3 totals 16 residues. CDR3 DNA sequence: TGTGCCAGCAGTTTAGAATTAGGGGGCACCTACAATGAGCAGTTCTTC. Protein: CASSLELGGTYNEQFF.

V and J are TRBV18 and TRBJ1-5, with D possibly TRBD1 on 6 matching bases. Trimming left V 6 bases short and J 8 bases short, with 17 bases between. The germline gives CDR1 KGHSH, CDR2 LQKENI. CDR3 length equals 14 residues. The CDR3 here is CASSTRGGGEPQHF. CDR3 sequence (DNA): TGTGCCAGCTCCACCAGAGGGGGTGGGGAGCCCCAGCATTTT.

This clone was detected only once. This rearrangement joins TRBV10-1 to TRBJ2-7; D possibly corresponds to TRBD2 (6 bases). The CDR3 totals 13 residues. V lost 6 bases and J lost 3, with 12 bases in between. Looked up from germline, CDR1 is WNHNN and CDR2 is SYGVQD (reference sequence). As DNA, the CDR3 is TGCGCCAGCAGCCAGGACTATCTCTACGAGCAGTACGTC. Its protein product is CASSQDYLYEQYV.

The chain carries TRBV4-2 and TRBJ1-2; TRBD1 agrees at 7 bases. Germline V gene sequence: CDR1 LGHNA, CDR2 YNFKEQ. CDR3 length: 17 residues. V was pared by 4 bases and J by 4 bases, with 15 bases of the junction left unmatched. CDR3 protein: CASSPVILSGGSYGYTF. The CDR3 nucleotides are TGTGCCAGCAGCCCCGTTATACTATCAGGGGGAAGCTATGGCTACACCTTC.

The chain has TRBV12-3 or TRBV12-4 and TRBJ2-1, with no clear D. CDR3 size: 13 residues. With 5 bases removed from V and 7 bases from J, the gap between germline ends came to 12 bases. CDR3 sequence: CASSTTTGNEQFF. The DNA for the CDR3 is TGTGCCAGCAGTACCACAACCGGGAATGAGCAGTTCTTC.

The chain is built from TRBV3-1 (or the pseudogene TRBV3-2) and TRBJ2-7; TRBD2 might be the D (6 bases). Germline CDR1 reads LGHDT; CDR2 reads YNNKEL (reference sequence). Between the trimmed V and J ends, which lost 4 bases and 4 bases, there was a span of 17 bases. The CDR3 loop spans 15 amino acids. CDR3 residues: CASSPRVGLGYEQYF. CDR3 coding DNA: TGTGCCAGCAGCCCGCGCGTGGGACTCGGGTACGAGCAGTACTTC.

The chain uses TRBV19 and TRBJ1-6, with D tentatively TRBD1 (6 bases). The V end lost 6 bases, the J end lost 8 bases, and 14 bases lay between the germline ends. The length of the CDR3 is 14 residues. In germline, CDR1 is LNHDA, CDR2 SQIVND (reference sequence). The chain's CDR3 is CASRNSGAHSPLHF. CDR3 DNA: TGTGCCAGTAGGAACTCAGGGGCTCATTCACCCCTCCACTTT.

The CDR3 bases are TGTGCCAGCAGCTACCGGACTGGCTTAAATGAGCAGTTCTTC. The encoded protein is CASSYRTGLNEQFF. This chain connects TRBV7-2 to TRBJ2-1; tentative D call: TRBD2 (5 bases). This CDR3 comprises 14 residues. Trimming stripped 4 bases from V and 7 bases from J, with 14 bases between. Germline V gives CDR1 SGHTA, CDR2 FQGNSA.

The V call is TRBV13, the J call TRBJ2-7; 7 bases align to TRBD1. CDR1 and CDR2 (germline): PRHDT, FYEKMQ (reference sequence). The trim removed 0 bases at V and 2 bases at J, leaving 7 bases unmatched. The CDR3 runs to 16 residues. The CDR3 nucleotides are TGTGCCAGCAGCTTAGGCCCAGGGGGTGAAGCCTACGAGCAGTACTTC. The encoded protein is CASSLGPGGEAYEQYF.

V and J are TRBV9 and TRBJ1-5; no firm D call. Trimming cost V 3 bases and J 1 base, with 8 bases left between them. This CDR3 region has 14 residues. The germline V gene encodes CDR1 SGDLS and CDR2 YYNGEE. Here the CDR3 reads CASSAGVSNQPQHF. The CDR3 region has the DNA TGTGCCAGCAGCGCAGGCGTAAGCAATCAGCCCCAGCATTTT.

The chain has TRBV29-1 and TRBJ1-1; D is ambiguous. CDR1 is SQVTM, CDR2 ANQGSEA, per germline. The CDR3 length is 13 residues. Trimming cost V 4 bases and J 2 bases, with 11 bases left between them. For the CDR3, the DNA is TGCAGCGTTGTACCCCAGGTTAACACTGAAGCTTTCTTT. Encoded protein: CSVVPQVNTEAFF.

The rearrangement joins TRBV18 to TRBJ2-1; 9 bases match TRBD1. CDR3 size: 15 residues. The trim removed 5 bases at V and 3 bases at J, leaving 5 bases unmatched. CDR1 KGHSH and CDR2 LQKENI come from the germline V gene. The CDR3 DNA reads TGTGCCAGCTCATCGGGACAGGGTTTCTACAATGAGCAGTTCTTC. It yields the protein CASSSGQGFYNEQFF.

The V and J genes are TRBV5-6 and TRBJ1-4; 8 bases fit TRBD1. The CDR3 length is 14 residues. Per the germline V gene, CDR1 is SGHDT and CDR2 is YYEEEE. Unmatched junction bases numbered 6, after V lost 3 bases and J lost 8 bases. CDR3 protein: CASSYGQGEEKLFF. Written as DNA, the CDR3 is TGTGCCAGCAGCTATGGACAGGGAGAGGAAAAACTGTTTTTT.

The rearrangement links TRBV7-9 to TRBJ1-2; 8 bases match TRBD1. The trim removed 8 bases at V and 4 bases at J, leaving 3 bases unmatched. The CDR3 runs 12 residues. From germline, CDR1 is SEHNR and CDR2 FQNEAQ (reference sequence). CDR3 nucleotide sequence: TGTGCCAGCGCGACAGGGGTCTATGGCTACACCTTC. Its protein is CASATGVYGYTF.

This sequence joins TRBV18 and TRBJ1-2, with unresolved D. CDR3 size: 12 residues. Trimming took off 8 bases at V and 7 bases at J, with 14 bases between the two ends. Germline-derived CDR1 and CDR2 are KGHSH and LQKENI. CDR3: CASTEGLGGYTF. The DNA for the CDR3 is TGTGCCAGCACCGAGGGCCTCGGTGGCTACACCTTC.

V is TRBV30 and J is TRBJ2-2; TRBD2 matches at 13 bases. CDR1 is GTSNPN and CDR2 is SVGIG in the germline V gene (reference sequence). V shed 4 bases, J shed 7 bases, and the junction held 15 bases outside the gene matches. CDR3 length: 18 amino acids. This CDR3 is CAWNHAYTSGRAGGELFF. CDR3 coding DNA: TGTGCCTGGAACCATGCGTACACTAGCGGGAGGGCCGGCGGGGAGCTGTTTTTT.

V gene TRBV4-1 combines with J gene TRBJ1-2; D remains ambiguous. The CDR3 is 14 residues long. Trimming took 0 bases from V and 4 from J, leaving 9 bases between them. CDR1 and CDR2 (germline): MGHRA, YSYEKL. This CDR3 reads CASSQERRGYGYTF. In DNA, the CDR3 is TGCGCCAGCAGCCAAGAAAGGCGAGGCTATGGCTACACCTTC.

V is TRBV27 and J is TRBJ2-1; D might be TRBD2 (6 bases). The germline gives CDR1 MNHEY, CDR2 SMNVEV (reference sequence). This CDR3 contains 12 residues. V was trimmed by 3 bases and J by 14 bases, leaving 14 bases between them. The CDR3 nucleotides read TGTGCCAGCAGTTTCTCCGGCGGGAACGAGTTCTTC. It encodes CASSFSGGNEFF.

The chain uses TRBV10-3 and TRBJ1-5, with TRBD1 matching 7 bases. The trim removed 4 bases at V and 3 bases at J, leaving 6 bases unmatched. Germline loops: CDR1 ENHRY, CDR2 SYGVKD. There are 15 residues in the CDR3. This chain's CDR3 is CAISGRDSPNQPQHF. In nucleotides, the CDR3 is TGTGCCATCAGTGGCCGGGACAGTCCCAATCAGCCCCAGCATTTT.

The chain recombines TRBV9 with TRBJ1-1; 8 bases align to TRBD1. The CDR3 is made up of 16 amino acids. Trimming cost V 1 base and J 1 base; bases outside gene matches: 6. Germline values: CDR1 SGDLS, CDR2 YYNGEE. The CDR3 loop is CASSVWQGASNTEAFF. CDR3 nucleotide sequence: TGTGCCAGCAGCGTATGGCAGGGGGCGTCGAACACTGAAGCTTTCTTT.

The chain's CDR3 is CASSVGTSGSSTDTQYF. The CDR3 region has the DNA TGTGCCAGCAGCGTAGGGACTAGCGGGAGTAGCACAGATACGCAGTATTTT. The chain uses TRBV9 and TRBJ2-3; 13 nucleotides agree with TRBD2. The CDR3 covers 17 residues. The V gene's germline CDR1 is SGDLS and CDR2 YYNGEE. The junction had 1 base not matched to a gene; V was cut back by 0 bases and J by 0 bases.

J is TRBJ2-5 and V is TRBV18, with a weak D call TRBD1 (6 bases). V shed 3 bases and J shed 5 bases, with 13 bases lying between them. The CDR3 runs to 14 residues. Germline V gives CDR1 KGHSH, CDR2 LQKENI. The CDR3 DNA reads TGTGCCAGCTCACCTCCCGGAAGGGGGGAGACCCAGTACTTC. It yields the protein CASSPPGRGETQYF.

The chain carries TRBV7-2 and TRBJ2-7; 7 bases align to TRBD2. Germline CDR1 SGHTA, CDR2 FQGNSA. Trimming removed 1 base from V and 5 bases from J; junction bases left unmatched: 2. The CDR3 length is 13 residues. The CDR3 spells CASSLVTSHEQYF. The CDR3 nucleotides read TGTGCCAGCAGCTTAGTGACTAGCCACGAGCAGTACTTC.

The CDR3 DNA reads TGTGCCAGCAGTGCCCGAACTAGCGGGACTTCGAGGTCCTACGAGCAGTACTTC. This encodes CASSARTSGTSRSYEQYF. The chain links TRBV28 to TRBJ2-7, with 10 bases identical to TRBD2. Germline values: CDR1 MDHEN, CDR2 SYDVKM. Trimming took 5 bases from V and 1 from J; bases not matched to a gene: 14. The CDR3 is made up of 18 amino acids.